This TCR beta chain was identified in a study of blood T cell repertoires in COVID-19. Overall study context: Researchers got acute and convalescent COVID-19 samples from the United States, Italy and Spain. In each case, the material was cDNA or gDNA derived from T cells, B-cell-depleted T cells, or PBMCs.

Germline CDR1 reads GTSNPN; CDR2 reads SVGIG (reference sequence). Between the trimmed V and J ends, which lost 2 bases and 6 bases, there was a span of 8 bases. The CDR3 contains 12 residues. Per the original data handling: From reference gene primer amplification, estimates of nucleated cell counts were derived. The data were produced by immunoSEQ multiplex PCR, yet TCRdb's version contains in-frame clones alone and is incomplete. That table furnishes V, J and clone size, whereas the DNA furnished D and trimming. The sample consists of more than 85,000 clones, 82% of them appearing once. The V and J genes are TRBV30 and TRBJ1-5; D remains ambiguous. The sequence was obtained from a man aged 80 or over with acute or convalescent COVID-19. Sequencing was carried out using peripheral blood. The CDR3 here is CAWSKVSQPQHF. CDR3 bases: TGTGCCTGGAGTAAAGTGAGTCAGCCCCAGCATTTT.